This TCR beta chain came from a study of cytomegalovirus exposure and HLA in healthy donors. With 60 Vbeta and 13 Jbeta primers, the PCR was carried out. The method was immunoSEQ multiplex PCR; TCRdb's version includes in-frame clones alone and lacks a portion of them. The table shows approximately 120,000 clones, with about 80% occurring only once. V lost 5 bases, J lost 8 bases, and 10 bases stayed unmatched. The CDR3 loop spans 14 amino acids. Germline lookup yields CDR1 SEHNR and CDR2 FQNEAQ (reference sequence). This sequence was found in a woman aged 45-65 years in good health and CMV-seropositive. Sequences were obtained from PBMCs. The chain links TRBV7-9 to TRBJ1-2, with 8 bases identical to TRBD1. CDR3 region: CASSRPATGVGYTF. CDR3 in DNA: TGTGCCAGCAGCCGACCTGCGACAGGGGTCGGCTACACCTTC.